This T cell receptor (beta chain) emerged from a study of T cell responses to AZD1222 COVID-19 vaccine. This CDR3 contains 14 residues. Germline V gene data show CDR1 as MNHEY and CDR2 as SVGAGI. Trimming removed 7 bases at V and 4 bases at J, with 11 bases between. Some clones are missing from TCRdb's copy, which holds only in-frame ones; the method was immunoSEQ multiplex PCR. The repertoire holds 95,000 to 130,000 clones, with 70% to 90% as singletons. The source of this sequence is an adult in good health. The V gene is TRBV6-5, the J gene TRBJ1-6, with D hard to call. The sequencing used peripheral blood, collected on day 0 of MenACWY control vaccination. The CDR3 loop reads CASKEGQYNSPLHF. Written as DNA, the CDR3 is TGTGCCAGCAAGGAGGGCCAGTATAATTCACCCCTCCACTTT.